This TCR beta chain was recovered during a study of cytomegalovirus exposure and HLA in healthy donors. Whole-study results and caveats: Per published accounts, TCR beta sequences correctly predicted the HLA-A and HLA-B alleles of most subjects. In a later analysis, TCR association rates varied by HLA locus: DRB1 most, HLA-C fewest. Sequencing depth roughly uniform across donors was assumed in presence/absence analyses.

The PCR had 60 Vbeta and 13 Jbeta primers. Data came from immunoSEQ multiplex PCR; TCRdb stores just in-frame clones and leaves some out. The sample holds roughly 70,000 clones; around two thirds are singletons and the top ten take around 10%. With 5 bases removed from V and 1 base from J, the gap between germline ends came to 9 bases. Germline V gives CDR1 SGHNT, CDR2 YYREEE (reference sequence). The CDR3 extends over 13 amino acids. With respect to this clone: Its target is unknown.

Sequencing was done on a sample of PBMCs. The genes are TRBV5-4 and TRBJ1-1; D uncertain. The sequence derives from a human donor in good health. For the CDR3, the DNA is TGTGCCAGCAGTTCCGCCAGGAACACTGAAGCTTTCTTT. The encoded protein is CASSSARNTEAFF.